These T cell receptor beta chains were read from a single sample in a study of control samples from healthy donors and cancer patients. Using immunoSEQ multiplex PCR, the repertoire was profiled, and TCRdb retains in-frame clones only, with some absent. There are approximately 100,000 clones in the sample; 75% to 95% occur only once, and around 3.8% lies in the top ten. The sample was blood. The receptors derive from a young woman in good health. Each CDR3 is given with its conserved first and last residue. The order of the fields is CDR3 DNA, CDR3 protein, clone size, J gene, V gene, D gene. D genes are given only for firm matches. Clone size appears in some rows only: once, few, many, or a class for an expanded clone.

CDR3 DNA: TGTGCCAGCAGTGGAGGTTCCGGCAGTCTCTATGGCTACACCTTC; CDR3 protein: CASSGGSGSLYGYTF; clone size: NA; J gene: TRBJ1-2; V gene: TRBV25-1; D gene: NA
CDR3 DNA: TGTGCCAGCAGCCATTTGGCAGGGGGAGATACGCAGTATTTT; CDR3 protein: CASSHLAGGDTQYF; clone size: few; J gene: TRBJ2-3; V gene: TRBV3-1/TRBV3-2; D gene: TRBD1
CDR3 DNA: TGTGCCAGCAGTTTATCATCGCCGCGGGCAGACTACGAGCAGTACTTC; CDR3 protein: CASSLSSPRADYEQYF; clone size: once; J gene: TRBJ2-7; V gene: TRBV27; D gene: NA
CDR3 DNA: TGTGCCAGCAGCTTAAACCAGGATGGATCAGATACGCAGTATTTT; CDR3 protein: CASSLNQDGSDTQYF; clone size: NA; J gene: TRBJ2-3; V gene: TRBV7-9; D gene: NA
CDR3 DNA: TGTGCCAGCAGCCCCTCCGGACCCCCTGGCTACACCTTC; CDR3 protein: CASSPSGPPGYTF; clone size: NA; J gene: TRBJ1-2; V gene: TRBV12-3/TRBV12-4; D gene: NA
CDR3 DNA: TGTGCCAGCAGCCCTGCTGGGGGGTTCAACACTGAAGCTTTCTTT; CDR3 protein: CASSPAGGFNTEAFF; clone size: NA; J gene: TRBJ1-1; V gene: TRBV5-4; D gene: NA
CDR3 DNA: TGTGCCAGCAAGAAGGACAGGGGCTACGAGCAGTACTTC; CDR3 protein: CASKKDRGYEQYF; clone size: NA; J gene: TRBJ2-7; V gene: TRBV7-3; D gene: TRBD1
CDR3 DNA: TGCGCCAGCAGCTTGCTGGGGGGGCGGAACGAGCAGTACTTC; CDR3 protein: CASSLLGGRNEQYF; clone size: NA; J gene: TRBJ2-7; V gene: TRBV5-1; D gene: NA
CDR3 DNA: TGTGCCAGCAGCTTGTTCGACTCCACGGGCTCCGAGCAGTACTTC; CDR3 protein: CASSLFDSTGSEQYF; clone size: NA; J gene: TRBJ2-7; V gene: TRBV7-2; D gene: NA
CDR3 DNA: TGTGCCAGCAGCTTAGCGGAGGGACCTCTCTACGAGCAGTACTTC; CDR3 protein: CASSLAEGPLYEQYF; clone size: once; J gene: TRBJ2-7; V gene: TRBV7-6; D gene: NA
CDR3 DNA: TGTGCCAGTAGCAAAGACCGCCGGGACAGCGATCAGCCCCAGCATTTT; CDR3 protein: CASSKDRRDSDQPQHF; clone size: once; J gene: TRBJ1-5; V gene: TRBV19; D gene: TRBD1
CDR3 DNA: TGTGCCAGCAGTTTGGGTACAGGGGCCAACTATGGCTACACCTTC; CDR3 protein: CASSLGTGANYGYTF; clone size: few; J gene: TRBJ1-2; V gene: TRBV7-3; D gene: TRBD1
CDR3 DNA: TGTGCCAGCAGCCCTTTAGTAGGTAGCGGGGGGGCCGTCTACAATGAGCAGTTCTTC; CDR3 protein: CASSPLVGSGGAVYNEQFF; clone size: NA; J gene: TRBJ2-1; V gene: TRBV9; D gene: TRBD2
CDR3 DNA: TGCGCCAGCAGCTTTGGGACAGGGGTTTACGAGCAGTACTTC; CDR3 protein: CASSFGTGVYEQYF; clone size: once; J gene: TRBJ2-7; V gene: TRBV5-1; D gene: TRBD1
CDR3 DNA: TGTGCCAGCAGCCAAGTCGGGGGCCCGATGAACACCGGGGAGCTGTTTTTT; CDR3 protein: CASSQVGGPMNTGELFF; clone size: NA; J gene: TRBJ2-2; V gene: TRBV5-4; D gene: NA
CDR3 DNA: TGTGCCAGCAGCTTGGTGGGACAGGGGGTCTACGAGCAGTACTTC; CDR3 protein: CASSLVGQGVYEQYF; clone size: NA; J gene: TRBJ2-7; V gene: TRBV6-2/TRBV6-3; D gene: TRBD1
CDR3 DNA: TGTGCCAGCAGCCCCCTCGGTTTTAATGAAAAACTGTTTTTT; CDR3 protein: CASSPLGFNEKLFF; clone size: once; J gene: TRBJ1-4; V gene: TRBV14; D gene: NA
CDR3 DNA: TGTGCCAGCAGGGCTAAGGACAGGGAAGCTTTCTTT; CDR3 protein: CASRAKDREAFF; clone size: NA; J gene: TRBJ1-1; V gene: TRBV6-6; D gene: TRBD1
CDR3 DNA: TGTGCCAGCAGTGATTCGCAGGGGGCCGGAGATACGCAGTATTTT; CDR3 protein: CASSDSQGAGDTQYF; clone size: NA; J gene: TRBJ2-3; V gene: TRBV6-4; D gene: TRBD1
CDR3 DNA: TGCGCCAGCAGCTTGGAAGCGAGCAATGAGCAGTTCTTC; CDR3 protein: CASSLEASNEQFF; clone size: NA; J gene: TRBJ2-1; V gene: TRBV5-1; D gene: NA
CDR3 DNA: TGTGCCAGCAGCGTAGGGCAGGGGAGCGAGCAGTACTTC; CDR3 protein: CASSVGQGSEQYF; clone size: NA; J gene: TRBJ2-7; V gene: TRBV9; D gene: NA
CDR3 DNA: TGCGCCAGCAGGGACGGGACAGGCGGAGGCTACACCTTC; CDR3 protein: CASRDGTGGGYTF; clone size: NA; J gene: TRBJ1-2; V gene: TRBV5-1; D gene: TRBD1
CDR3 DNA: TGTGCCATCAGCGCTGCGAGGACCACAGATACGCAGTATTTT; CDR3 protein: CAISAARTTDTQYF; clone size: NA; J gene: TRBJ2-3; V gene: TRBV10-3; D gene: NA
CDR3 DNA: TGTGCCAGCAGCTTAGAGGACAGGGGAGCTTTCTTT; CDR3 protein: CASSLEDRGAFF; clone size: NA; J gene: TRBJ1-1; V gene: TRBV11-2; D gene: TRBD1
CDR3 DNA: TGTGCCAGCAGGGAAGGGACGACAGGGAGGGCTGAAGCTTTCTTT; CDR3 protein: CASREGTTGRAEAFF; clone size: NA; J gene: TRBJ1-1; V gene: TRBV6-1; D gene: TRBD1
CDR3 DNA: TGTGCCAGCAGACAGGGGGCTTACGCTGAAGCTTTCTTT; CDR3 protein: CASRQGAYAEAFF; clone size: NA; J gene: TRBJ1-1; V gene: TRBV12-3/TRBV12-4; D gene: TRBD1
CDR3 DNA: TGTGCCAGCAGTTATAGTTGGGGAAGCACAGATACGCAGTATTTT; CDR3 protein: CASSYSWGSTDTQYF; clone size: NA; J gene: TRBJ2-3; V gene: TRBV27; D gene: NA
CDR3 DNA: TGTGCCAGCAGTGAAAACCGGGGTGGCACTGAAGCTTTCTTT; CDR3 protein: CASSENRGGTEAFF; clone size: NA; J gene: TRBJ1-1; V gene: TRBV2; D gene: NA
CDR3 DNA: TGTGCCAGCTCACAAGGAACCTCTGGAAACACCATATATTTT; CDR3 protein: CASSQGTSGNTIYF; clone size: NA; J gene: TRBJ1-3; V gene: TRBV18; D gene: NA
CDR3 DNA: TGTGCCAGCAGCTTAGGTGCAGGGATGGCCAAAAACATTCAGTACTTC; CDR3 protein: CASSLGAGMAKNIQYF; clone size: few; J gene: TRBJ2-4; V gene: TRBV7-9; D gene: NA
CDR3 DNA: TGTGCCAGCAGTCCACAGGGAGCTGAGCAGTTCTTC; CDR3 protein: CASSPQGAEQFF; clone size: NA; J gene: TRBJ2-1; V gene: TRBV6-5; D gene: NA
CDR3 DNA: TGCGCCAGCAGCTTGGCCGGCAGCTCTGGAAACACCATATATTTT; CDR3 protein: CASSLAGSSGNTIYF; clone size: NA; J gene: TRBJ1-3; V gene: TRBV5-1; D gene: NA
CDR3 DNA: TGCAGCGTTGAAGGGGCAGGGAATGACAGGGGCTATGGCTACACCTTC; CDR3 protein: CSVEGAGNDRGYGYTF; clone size: NA; J gene: TRBJ1-2; V gene: TRBV29-1; D gene: TRBD1
CDR3 DNA: TGTGCCAGCAGCTTGGCTGGGGCTCGCGAAAAACTGTTTTTT; CDR3 protein: CASSLAGAREKLFF; clone size: NA; J gene: TRBJ1-4; V gene: TRBV5-4; D gene: NA
CDR3 DNA: TGTGCCAGTAGTTCCCCCCGCTCCGGGACTTACTACAATGAGCAGTTCTTC; CDR3 protein: CASSSPRSGTYYNEQFF; clone size: NA; J gene: TRBJ2-1; V gene: TRBV19; D gene: NA
CDR3 DNA: TGTGCCACCAGCAGGGGCCGAGGGATTAACTATGGCTACACCTTC; CDR3 protein: CATSRGRGINYGYTF; clone size: NA; J gene: TRBJ1-2; V gene: TRBV15; D gene: NA
CDR3 DNA: TGTGCCAGCAGCGATAGCGGGGGGGATCAAGAGACCCAGTACTTC; CDR3 protein: CASSDSGGDQETQYF; clone size: NA; J gene: TRBJ2-5; V gene: TRBV4-2; D gene: TRBD2
CDR3 DNA: TGTGCCAGCAGTGATTTAGCGGCAGGGGATTCCTACGAGCAGTACTTC; CDR3 protein: CASSDLAAGDSYEQYF; clone size: NA; J gene: TRBJ2-7; V gene: TRBV2; D gene: NA
CDR3 DNA: TGTGCCAGCAGCCCCGGGATCATGAGGACTGAAGCTTTCTTT; CDR3 protein: CASSPGIMRTEAFF; clone size: once; J gene: TRBJ1-1; V gene: TRBV11-2; D gene: NA
CDR3 DNA: TGTGCCAGCAGCCTGGGACAGTTAACAGATACGCAGTATTTT; CDR3 protein: CASSLGQLTDTQYF; clone size: NA; J gene: TRBJ2-3; V gene: TRBV14; D gene: TRBD1
CDR3 DNA: TGTGCCAGCAGTGAAACCTCCAGTGGCTACACCTTC; CDR3 protein: CASSETSSGYTF; clone size: NA; J gene: TRBJ1-2; V gene: TRBV25-1; D gene: NA
CDR3 DNA: TGTGCCAGCATCGATCCTGGGGGGAAAAACGGCTACACCTTC; CDR3 protein: CASIDPGGKNGYTF; clone size: NA; J gene: TRBJ1-2; V gene: TRBV5-4; D gene: NA
CDR3 DNA: TGTGCCAGCAGCATAACCGGGGCCCCCTACGAGCAGTACTTC; CDR3 protein: CASSITGAPYEQYF; clone size: NA; J gene: TRBJ2-7; V gene: TRBV7-9; D gene: NA
CDR3 DNA: TGCGCCAGCAGCCAAGTTGGAGGGGGAGTTACCGGGGAGCTGTTTTTT; CDR3 protein: CASSQVGGGVTGELFF; clone size: NA; J gene: TRBJ2-2; V gene: TRBV4-1; D gene: NA
CDR3 DNA: TGCGCCAGCAGCTTGGGTGGGGTGCTCAATGAGCAGTTCTTC; CDR3 protein: CASSLGGVLNEQFF; clone size: NA; J gene: TRBJ2-1; V gene: TRBV5-1; D gene: NA
CDR3 DNA: TGCGCCAGCAACTTGGGAGGGGTCTCCTCCTACGAGCAGTACTTC; CDR3 protein: CASNLGGVSSYEQYF; clone size: NA; J gene: TRBJ2-7; V gene: TRBV5-1; D gene: TRBD2
CDR3 DNA: TGTGCCAGCAGTTCGCAGGGGTATGGCTACACCTTC; CDR3 protein: CASSSQGYGYTF; clone size: NA; J gene: TRBJ1-2; V gene: TRBV7-9; D gene: NA
CDR3 DNA: TGTGCCAGCAGTCAAGGTGAGCAGTTCTTC; CDR3 protein: CASSQGEQFF; clone size: NA; J gene: TRBJ2-1; V gene: TRBV9; D gene: NA
CDR3 DNA: TGTGCCAGCAGCCGAACCGGTGAAAAACTGTTTTTT; CDR3 protein: CASSRTGEKLFF; clone size: NA; J gene: TRBJ1-4; V gene: TRBV14; D gene: NA
CDR3 DNA: TGTGCCAGCTCTGCCGCCGGGGACAGGGCGAAGACCCAGTACTTC; CDR3 protein: CASSAAGDRAKTQYF; clone size: few; J gene: TRBJ2-5; V gene: TRBV5-4; D gene: TRBD1
CDR3 DNA: TGTGCCAGCAGCTCCCAGGGGGCTGAGGCCAACACTGAAGCTTTCTTT; CDR3 protein: CASSSQGAEANTEAFF; clone size: NA; J gene: TRBJ1-1; V gene: TRBV5-6; D gene: TRBD1
CDR3 DNA: TGCGCCAGCAGCTTGAGGGGCTGGGGCTACACCTTC; CDR3 protein: CASSLRGWGYTF; clone size: NA; J gene: TRBJ1-2; V gene: TRBV5-1; D gene: NA